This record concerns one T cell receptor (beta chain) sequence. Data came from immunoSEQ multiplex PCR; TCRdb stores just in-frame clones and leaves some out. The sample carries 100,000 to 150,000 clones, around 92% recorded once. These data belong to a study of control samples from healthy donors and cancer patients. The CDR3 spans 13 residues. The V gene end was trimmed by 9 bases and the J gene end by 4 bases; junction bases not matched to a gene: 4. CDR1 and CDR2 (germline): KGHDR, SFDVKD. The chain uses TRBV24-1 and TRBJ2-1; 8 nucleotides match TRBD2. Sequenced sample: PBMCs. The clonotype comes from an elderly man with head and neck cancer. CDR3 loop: CATSGGPYNEQFF. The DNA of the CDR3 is TGTGCCACCTCGGGAGGGCCTTACAATGAGCAGTTCTTC.